The present TCR beta chain was sequenced within a study of OX40 agonist ivuxolimab in advanced cancers. In terms of the full investigation: The costimulatory receptor OX40 (CD134) was targeted by ivuxolimab, a fully human IgG2 agonistic monoclonal antibody. The dose-escalation cohort was roughly 80% male with a mean age of approximately 60 years, ranging from roughly 20 to 80. Prior anti-PD-1, anti-PD-L1 or anti-CTLA-4 therapy was permitted, and checkpoint inhibitors had been received by approximately 39% of dose-escalation patients. The paper reports the monotherapy dose-escalation portion (N of about 47 patients) of the phase I ivuxolimab trial. Partial responses occurred in three dose-escalation patients, of whom one had hepatocellular carcinoma and two had cutaneous melanoma. Of the approximately 50 dose-escalation patients, hepatocellular carcinoma was present in about 20, melanoma in approximately 15, renal cell carcinoma in 9 and head and neck cancer in 9. Intravenous ivuxolimab was administered to patients every 2 weeks at six dose levels: 0.01, 0.1, 0.3, 1.5, 3 and 10 mg/kg. The point of sequencing TCRbeta in the periphery was to test whether ivuxolimab changed TCR sequence diversity and drove clonal T-cell expansion.

About this clone: What antigen it recognizes has not been identified. No much larger clonotype is one base removed from it; base qualities were not supplied.

Patients with autoimmune disease history or receiving systemic immunosuppression were excluded from the trial. Peripheral blood for TCR sequencing was collected from all dose cohorts at baseline, on cycle 4 day 1, and on cycle 7 day 1. The samples were drawn from a first-in-human, open-label, multicenter phase I dose-escalation trial of ivuxolimab. Adults with locally advanced or metastatic melanoma, renal cell, hepatocellular, or head and neck squamous cell carcinoma were enrolled in the trial. Before TCR sequencing, CD4+ T cells and CD8+ T cells were sorted from peripheral blood as separate populations. To sequence the TCRbeta CDR3 region, genomic DNA was isolated from the sorted cells. The immunoSEQ Assay was used for sequencing of TCRbeta CDR3 regions. Drawn from immuneACCESS, this table holds only the in-frame rearrangements with V and J called that TCRdb kept. Clones are partly lost; checked studies trace under half to an unresolved V gene and leave the rest unexplained. This sample is represented by around 65,000 clones; about 89% of them were singletons. In total, the top ten clones hold around 19% of the sample.

General findings and caveats noted by the study authors: After ivuxolimab, more expanded clones were found on average in CD8+ T cells than in CD4+ T cells. At doses from 0.1 to 3.0 mg/kg, clonal expansion was seen in both CD4+ and CD8+ blood T cells between baseline and week 6. Which antigens the clonally expanded peripheral T cells were specific for was not determined. Low levels of normalized T-cell clonal expansion were also seen in some patients who did not respond. In the 0.1-3.0 mg/kg groups, partial responders were among the patients with the lowest normalized peripheral clonal expansion, particularly in CD8+ T cells.

Counted from cysteine to phenylalanine, this CDR3 has 13 amino acids. The DNA shown is the 39-base CDR3, in frame from base 1. CDR1 and CDR2, per the germline V gene (reference sequence), are LNHDA and SQIVND. V is clipped by 4 bases and J by 1 base, and the sequence between their germline boundaries is 7 bases long. The specimen was CD4+ or CD8+ T cells sorted from blood, collected in a trial of the OX40 agonist ivuxolimab. The source of this sequence is an adult with an advanced solid tumor such as melanoma, head and neck, liver or kidney cancer. Rearrangement joined TRBV19 to TRBJ1-1; the D gene is unclear. The CDR3 protein: CASSRASNTEAFF. The bases are TGTGCCAGTAGTAGGGCCTCGAACACTGAAGCTTTCTTT.